The clone carrying this T cell receptor (beta chain) has just one count. The sample comes from a study of blood T cell repertoires in COVID-19. Study background: Collection of acute and convalescent COVID-19 samples took place in the United States, Italy and Spain. T cells, B-cell-depleted T cells, or PBMCs provided the cDNA or gDNA that served as material.

In the original analysis: Cell counts per sample came from amplifying reference gene primers. TCRdb's copy holds only in-frame clones and misses some; the assay was immunoSEQ multiplex PCR. V, J and clone size derive from that table, while D and trimming were established from the DNA sequence. The sample contains about 98,000 clones, 82% of which appear only once. The germline CDR1 and CDR2 sequences are PRHDT and FYEKMQ (reference sequence). The CDR3 is 20 residues long. With 4 bases removed from V and 9 bases from J, the gap between germline ends came to 34 bases. The genes are TRBV13 and TRBJ2-1, with D possibly matching TRBD2 (7 bases). Sequencing was carried out using peripheral blood. The TCR sequence derives from a man aged 70-80 years with active or convalescent COVID-19. The CDR3 reads CASSWGASGGGFANGGEQFF. The CDR3 DNA follows: TGTGCCAGCAGCTGGGGAGCCAGTGGCGGGGGCTTCGCCAATGGGGGTGAGCAGTTCTTC.